Sequencing of this TCR beta chain was carried out in a study of beta chain features in type 1 diabetes. The study's findings and limits: When Type 1 diabetes patients were examined, their TCRB CDR3s proved moderately but significantly shorter in all four CD4+ subsets.

cDNA synthesis used the whole RNA isolate, giving expressed TCRB sequences. Method: immunoSEQ multiplex PCR; TCRdb's copy keeps in-frame clones and lacks some. The sample has about 270,000 clones, roughly an eighth seen once. About this clone: The antigen is unknown.

From germline, CDR1 is LNHDA and CDR2 SQIVND (reference sequence). Losses at the gene ends were 3 bases for V and 9 bases for J; bases not matched to a gene: 8. The CDR3 is 14 amino acids. This chain connects TRBV19 to TRBJ2-1, with 7 bases aligning to TRBD2. Sequencing was done on a sample of naive CD4+ T cells from blood. This receptor was identified in a man aged 30-40 years with type 1 diabetes. CDR3 protein: CASSILRESVEQFF. The CDR3 coding sequence is TGTGCCAGTAGTATTTTGCGGGAGTCGGTTGAGCAGTTCTTC.